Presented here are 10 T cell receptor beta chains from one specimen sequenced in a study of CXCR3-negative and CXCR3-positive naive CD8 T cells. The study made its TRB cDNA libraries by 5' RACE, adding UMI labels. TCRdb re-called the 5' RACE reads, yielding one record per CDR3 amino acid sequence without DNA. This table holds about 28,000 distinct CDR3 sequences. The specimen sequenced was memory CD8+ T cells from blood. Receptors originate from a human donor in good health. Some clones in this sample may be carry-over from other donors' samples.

The CDR3 sequence is CASSWGGNQPRHF. The V call is TRBV7-8, the J call TRBJ1-5; TCRdb designates TRBD1, a call that cannot be tested without DNA. Germline CDR1 is SGHVS and CDR2 is FQNEAQ. CDR3 length: 13 residues.

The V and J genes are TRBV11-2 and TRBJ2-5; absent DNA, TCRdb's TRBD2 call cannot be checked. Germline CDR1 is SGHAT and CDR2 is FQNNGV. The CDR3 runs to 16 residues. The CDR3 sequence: CASSLGLAGPQETQYF.

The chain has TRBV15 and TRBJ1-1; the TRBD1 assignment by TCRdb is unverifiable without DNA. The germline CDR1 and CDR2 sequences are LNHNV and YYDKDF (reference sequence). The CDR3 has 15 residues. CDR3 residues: CATSLPTGINTEAFF.

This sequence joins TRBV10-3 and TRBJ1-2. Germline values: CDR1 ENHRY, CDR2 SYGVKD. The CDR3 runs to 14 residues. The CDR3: CAIRDVEGYGGYTF.

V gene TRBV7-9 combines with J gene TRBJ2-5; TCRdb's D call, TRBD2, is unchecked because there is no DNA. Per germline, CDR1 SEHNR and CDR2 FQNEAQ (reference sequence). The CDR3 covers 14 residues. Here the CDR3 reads CASRPKAGLETQYF.

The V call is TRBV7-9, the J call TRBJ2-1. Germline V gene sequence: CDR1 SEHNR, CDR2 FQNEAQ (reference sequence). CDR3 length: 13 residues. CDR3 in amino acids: CGSSISTLDEQFF. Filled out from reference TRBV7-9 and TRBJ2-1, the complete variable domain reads DTGVSQNPRHKITKRGQNVTFRCDPISEHNRLYWYRQTLGQGPEFLTYFQNEAQLEKSRLLSDRFSAERPKGSFSTLEIQRTEQGDSAMYLCGSSISTLDEQFFGPGTRLTVL.

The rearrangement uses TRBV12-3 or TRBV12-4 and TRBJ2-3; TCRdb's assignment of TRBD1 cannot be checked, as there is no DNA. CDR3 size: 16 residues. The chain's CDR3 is CASSLAAGTGTDTQYF.

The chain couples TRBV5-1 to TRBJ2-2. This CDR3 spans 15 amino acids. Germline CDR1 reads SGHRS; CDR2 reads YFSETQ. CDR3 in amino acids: CASSLVRMNTGELFF.

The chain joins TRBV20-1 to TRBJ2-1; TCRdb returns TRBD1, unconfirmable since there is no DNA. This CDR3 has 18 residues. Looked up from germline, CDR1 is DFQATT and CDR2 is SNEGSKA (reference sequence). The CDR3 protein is CSASGGGTVRGIYNEQFF.

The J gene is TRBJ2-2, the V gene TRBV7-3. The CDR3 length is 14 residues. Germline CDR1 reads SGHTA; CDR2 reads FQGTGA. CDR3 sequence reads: CASSSSGYTGELFF.